This T cell receptor beta chain was captured in a study of CD8+ T cells in alopecia areata. This clone was seen once. Treatment meaning: oral pan-JAK inhibitor, 5-10 mg twice daily. V shed 6 bases, J shed 0 bases, and the junction held 2 bases outside the gene matches. Germline CDR1 SNHLY, CDR2 FYNNEI. This CDR3 contains 13 residues. As the sequencing template, cDNA was produced by extracting RNA and reverse transcribing it. TCRdb's copy holds only in-frame clones and misses some; the assay was immunoSEQ multiplex PCR. The sample yields 200,000 to 250,000 clones, 66% seen once. Specimen: CD4+ T cells sorted from blood, collected at roughly week 45, from a patient treated with tofacitinib. The receptor was derived from a human donor with alopecia areata. The genes are TRBV2 and TRBJ2-7; 7 bases match TRBD1. The CDR3 DNA sequence: TGTGCCAGCAGGGGGACAGACTCCTACGAGCAGTACTTC. This translates into CASRGTDSYEQYF. The full variable domain, rest sourced from reference TRBV2 and TRBJ2-7, is EPEVTQTPSHQVTQMGQEVILRCVPISNHLYFYWYRQILGQKVEFLVSFYNNEISEKSEIFDDQFSVERPDGSNFTLKIRSTKLEDSAMYFCASRGTDSYEQYFGPGTRLTVT.